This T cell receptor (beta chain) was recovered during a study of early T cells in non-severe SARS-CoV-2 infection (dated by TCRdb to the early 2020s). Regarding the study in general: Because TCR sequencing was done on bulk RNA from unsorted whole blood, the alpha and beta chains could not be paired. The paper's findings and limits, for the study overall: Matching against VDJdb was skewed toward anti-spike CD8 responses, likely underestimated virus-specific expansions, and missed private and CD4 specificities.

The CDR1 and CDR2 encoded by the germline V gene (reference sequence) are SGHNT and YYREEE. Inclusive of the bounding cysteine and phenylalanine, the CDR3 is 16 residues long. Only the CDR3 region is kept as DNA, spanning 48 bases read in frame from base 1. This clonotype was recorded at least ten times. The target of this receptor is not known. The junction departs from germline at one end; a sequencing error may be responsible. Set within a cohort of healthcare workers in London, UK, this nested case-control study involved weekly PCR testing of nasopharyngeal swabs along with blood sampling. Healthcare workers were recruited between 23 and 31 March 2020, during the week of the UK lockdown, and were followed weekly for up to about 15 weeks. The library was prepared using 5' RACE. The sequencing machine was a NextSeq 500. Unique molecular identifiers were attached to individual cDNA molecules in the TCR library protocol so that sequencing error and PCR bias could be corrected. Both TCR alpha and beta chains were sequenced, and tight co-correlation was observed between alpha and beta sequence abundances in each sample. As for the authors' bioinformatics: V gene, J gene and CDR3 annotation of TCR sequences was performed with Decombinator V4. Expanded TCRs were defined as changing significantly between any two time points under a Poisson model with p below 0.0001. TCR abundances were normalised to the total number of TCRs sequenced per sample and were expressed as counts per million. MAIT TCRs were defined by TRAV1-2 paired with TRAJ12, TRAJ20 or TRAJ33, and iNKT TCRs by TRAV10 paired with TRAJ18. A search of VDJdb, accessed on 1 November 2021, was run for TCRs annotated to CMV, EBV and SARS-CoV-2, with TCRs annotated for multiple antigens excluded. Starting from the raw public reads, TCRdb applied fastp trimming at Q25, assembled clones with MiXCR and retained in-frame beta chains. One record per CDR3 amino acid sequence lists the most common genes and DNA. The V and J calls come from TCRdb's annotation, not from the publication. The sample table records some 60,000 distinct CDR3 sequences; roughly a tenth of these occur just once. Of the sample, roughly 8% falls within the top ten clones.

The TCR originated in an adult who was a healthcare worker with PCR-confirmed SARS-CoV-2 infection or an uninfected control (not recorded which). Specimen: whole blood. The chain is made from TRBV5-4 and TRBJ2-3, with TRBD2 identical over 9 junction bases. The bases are TGTGCCAGCAGTTTGGGCTCTAGCGGGACCACAGATACGCAGTATTTT. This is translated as CASSLGSSGTTDTQYF.